The 8 T cell receptor beta chains listed next were all sequenced from one sample in a study of naive and memory T cell subsets (dated by TCRdb to 2016 to 2017). Libraries came from UMI-ligation and nested PCR. The reads were generated on an Illumina MiSeq. The beta constant-region primer was an equimolar mix of two oligonucleotides covering both TRBC1 and TRBC2. The public reads were reanalyzed by TCRdb: fastp trimming at Q25, MiXCR alignment, in-frame beta chains only. Records with the same CDR3 protein are collapsed into one entry carrying the most frequent genes and DNA. The sample includes around 40,000 distinct CDR3 sequences, with less than 15% observed a single time. The top ten clonotypes cover 22% of the sample. Sequencing was done on a sample of effector memory CD4+ T cells from blood. The cell subset or site label, as the study defines it: effector memory, CD45RA- CD27-. These receptors all come from a human donor in good health.

Ten or more counts support this clonotype. CDR3 DNA sequence: TGCAGTGCTACTAGATCGGAGACGAATACGCAGTATTTT. This gives the protein CSATRSETNTQYF. The chain is built from TRBV20-1 and TRBJ2-3; D remains unclear. The germline CDR1 and CDR2 sequences are DFQATT and SNEGSKA (reference sequence). Between the trimmed V and J ends, which lost 4 bases and 7 bases, there was a span of 15 bases. The CDR3 runs 13 residues.

A few counts support this clonotype. The J gene is TRBJ1-5, the V gene TRBV28; unclear D gene. The length of the CDR3 is 16 residues. V was shortened by 2 bases and J by 2 bases, with 13 bases between the two germline ends. Germline CDR1 and CDR2: MDHEN and SYDVKM. CDR3 in amino acids: CASSLIGETGNQPQHF. The CDR3 region has the DNA TGTGCCAGCAGTTTAATCGGGGAAACGGGCAATCAGCCCCAGCATTTT.

This clonotype occurred a few times. The chain is built from TRBV3-1 and TRBJ2-7; D unresolved. V shed 5 bases and J shed 0 bases, with 8 bases lying between them. The CDR3 runs 13 residues. CDR1 and CDR2 (germline): LGHDT, YNNKEL (reference sequence). The CDR3 sequence: CASSITDSYEQYF. As DNA, the CDR3 is TGTGCCAGCAGCATTACAGACTCCTACGAGCAGTACTTC.

The rearrangement links TRBV3-1 to TRBJ1-5, with D unresolved. The CDR3 is 13 residues long. Germline assignment: CDR1 LGHDT and CDR2 YNNKEL (reference sequence). The V end lost 1 base, the J end lost 1 base, and 2 bases lay between the germline ends. This chain's CDR3 is CASSQASNQPQHF. The CDR3, as DNA: TGTGCCAGCAGCCAAGCAAGCAATCAGCCCCAGCATTTT.

The V call is TRBV11-2, the J call TRBJ2-1, with D possibly matching TRBD2 (5 bases). Trimming removed 8 bases from V and 9 bases from J, with 20 bases in between. The germline CDR1 and CDR2 sequences are SGHAT and FQNNGV. The CDR3 is 14 residues long. DNA of the CDR3: TGTGCCAGCGGCAATCTACCGGCCGGAGGTGAGCAGTTCTTC. Amino acids: CASGNLPAGGEQFF.

This sequence joins TRBV5-1 and TRBJ2-2, with 12 bases aligning to TRBD2. Germline CDR1 and CDR2: SGHRS and YFSETQ. This CDR3 spans 16 amino acids. V lost 2 bases, J lost 5 bases, and 4 bases stayed unmatched. CDR3 sequence (DNA): TGCGCCAGCAGCTTTACAACTAGCGGGAGGACCGGGGAGCTGTTTTTT. It specifies CASSFTTSGRTGELFF.

This chain uses TRBV28 with TRBJ1-4, with 7 bases fitting TRBD1. V trimming: 4 bases; J trimming: 3 bases; junction bases outside the gene matches: 5. This CDR3 region has 15 residues. Germline V CDR1 and CDR2: MDHEN, SYDVKM. CDR3 loop: CASSSPGGANEKLFF. The CDR3 DNA is TGTGCCAGCAGTTCCCCAGGGGGTGCTAATGAAAAACTGTTTTTT.

This chain connects TRBV24-1 to TRBJ2-1; the D gene is possibly TRBD1 (5 bases). Germline CDR1 is KGHDR and CDR2 is SFDVKD. The CDR3 covers 14 residues. Deletions cut 1 base from V and 5 bases from J, with 8 bases between. The CDR3 here is CATSDFPQDNEQFF. The CDR3 nucleotides read TGTGCCACCAGTGATTTCCCACAGGACAATGAGCAGTTCTTC.